The source of this T cell receptor beta chain is a study of CD8 T cells in Susac syndrome. CD8+ and CD4+ T cells from blood underwent TCR beta sequencing, which was carried out in a high-throughput format. While CD8+ and CD4+ T cells were isolated negatively, TEMRA cells were enriched by FACS. Reverse transcription of about 0.5 to 1 ug RNA used random hexamers. Each CDR3 protein is one row after TCRdb ran MiXCR on the immunoSEQ multiplex PCR reads. The data hold about 290,000 distinct CDR3 sequences, with approximately 90% observed a single time. This clonotype originated in a human donor with multiple sclerosis. What was sequenced was CD8+ T cells from PBMCs.

For the CDR3, the DNA is TGTGCCAGCAGCTTACAGGGATCGAACACCGGGGAGCTGTTTTTT. Residues: CASSLQGSNTGELFF. V and J are TRBV11-1 and TRBJ2-2, with D possibly being TRBD1 (5 bases). V lost 2 bases, J lost 0 bases, and 7 bases lay in between. Germline-derived CDR1 and CDR2 are SGHAT and FQDESV (reference sequence). The CDR3 is 15 amino acids.